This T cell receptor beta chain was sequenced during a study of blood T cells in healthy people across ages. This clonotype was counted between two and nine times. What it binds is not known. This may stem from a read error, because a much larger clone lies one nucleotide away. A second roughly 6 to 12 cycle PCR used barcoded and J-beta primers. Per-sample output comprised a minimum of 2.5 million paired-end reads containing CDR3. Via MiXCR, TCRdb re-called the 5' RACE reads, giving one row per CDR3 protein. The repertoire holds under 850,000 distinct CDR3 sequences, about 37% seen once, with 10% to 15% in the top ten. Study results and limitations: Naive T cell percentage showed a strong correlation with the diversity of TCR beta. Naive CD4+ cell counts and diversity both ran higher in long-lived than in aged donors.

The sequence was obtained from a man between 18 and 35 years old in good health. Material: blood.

The CDR3 bases are TGTGCCAGCAGCTCCGGTAGCACAGATACGCGGTATTTT. This sequence encodes CASSSGSTDTRYF. This sequence joins TRBV7-2 and TRBJ2-3; D gene ambiguous. The CDR3 loop spans 13 amino acids. Per germline, CDR1 SGHTA and CDR2 FQGNSA. The full variable domain, completed using reference TRBV7-2 and TRBJ2-3, is GAGVSQSPSNKVTEKGKDVELRCDPISGHTALYWYRQSLGQGLEFLIYFQGNSAPDKSGLPSDRFSAERTGGSVSTLTIQRTQQEDSAVYLCASSSGSTDTRYFGPGTRLTVL.